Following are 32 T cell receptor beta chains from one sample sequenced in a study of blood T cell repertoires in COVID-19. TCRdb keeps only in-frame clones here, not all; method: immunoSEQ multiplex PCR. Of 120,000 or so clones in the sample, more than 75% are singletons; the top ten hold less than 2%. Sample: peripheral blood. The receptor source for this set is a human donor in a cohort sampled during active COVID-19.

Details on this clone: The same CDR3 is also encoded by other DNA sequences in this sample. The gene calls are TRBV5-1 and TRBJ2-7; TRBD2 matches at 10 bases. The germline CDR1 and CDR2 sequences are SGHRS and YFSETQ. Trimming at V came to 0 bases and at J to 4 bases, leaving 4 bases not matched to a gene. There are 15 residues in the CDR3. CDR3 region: CASSLGPSGSYEQYF. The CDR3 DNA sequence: TGCGCCAGCAGCTTGGGCCCTAGCGGGAGTTACGAGCAGTACTTC.

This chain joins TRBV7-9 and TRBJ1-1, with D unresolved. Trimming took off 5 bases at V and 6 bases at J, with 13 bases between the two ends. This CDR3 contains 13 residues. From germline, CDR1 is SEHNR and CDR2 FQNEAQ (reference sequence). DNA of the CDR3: TGTGCCAGCAGCCACCTTGATGGAGCTGAAGCTTTCTTT. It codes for CASSHLDGAEAFF.

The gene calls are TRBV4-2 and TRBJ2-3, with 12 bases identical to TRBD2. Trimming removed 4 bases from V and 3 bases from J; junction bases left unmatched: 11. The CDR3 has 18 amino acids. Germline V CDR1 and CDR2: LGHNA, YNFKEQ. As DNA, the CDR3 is TGTGCCAGCAGCCGCGATCTAGCGGGGGGGAGTGGGACAGATACGCAGTATTTT. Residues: CASSRDLAGGSGTDTQYF.

The CDR3 reads CATMSGQGFETQYF. The DNA for the CDR3 is TGTGCCACCATGAGCGGACAGGGGTTCGAGACCCAGTACTTC. This chain uses TRBV15 with TRBJ2-5; TRBD1 agrees at 9 bases. The ends lost 7 bases at V and 5 bases at J; junction bases unmatched: 8. The germline CDR1 and CDR2 sequences are LNHNV and YYDKDF (reference sequence). There are 14 residues in the CDR3.

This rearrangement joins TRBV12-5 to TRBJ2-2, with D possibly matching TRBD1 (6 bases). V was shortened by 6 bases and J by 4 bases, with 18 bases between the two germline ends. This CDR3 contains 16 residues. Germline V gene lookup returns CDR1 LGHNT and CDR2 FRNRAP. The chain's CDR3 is CASGEVTGSPTGELFF. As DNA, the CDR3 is TGTGCTAGTGGAGAAGTAACAGGGTCCCCCACCGGGGAGCTGTTTTTT. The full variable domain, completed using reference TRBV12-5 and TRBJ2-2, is DARVTQTPRHKVTEMGQEVTMRCQPILGHNTVFWYRQTMMQGLELLAYFRNRAPLDDSGMPKDRFSAEMPDATLATLKIQPSEPRDSAVYFCASGEVTGSPTGELFFGEGSRLTVL.

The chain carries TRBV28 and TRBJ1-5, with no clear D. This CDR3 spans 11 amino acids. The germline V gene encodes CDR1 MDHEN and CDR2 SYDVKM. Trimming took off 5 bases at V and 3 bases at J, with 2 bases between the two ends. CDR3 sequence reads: CASSHNQPQHF. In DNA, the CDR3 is TGTGCCAGCAGTCACAATCAGCCCCAGCATTTT.

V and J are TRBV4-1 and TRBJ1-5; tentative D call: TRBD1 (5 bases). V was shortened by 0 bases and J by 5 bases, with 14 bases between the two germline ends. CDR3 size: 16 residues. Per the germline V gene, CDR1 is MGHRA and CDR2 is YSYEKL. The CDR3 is CASSQEPGGGHQPQHF. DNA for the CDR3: TGCGCCAGCAGCCAAGAACCCGGGGGAGGACATCAGCCCCAGCATTTT.

The CDR3 region is CASTGGKRNTEAFF. In DNA form, the CDR3 reads TGTGCCAGCACCGGAGGCAAGCGGAACACTGAAGCTTTCTTT. The gene calls are TRBV28 and TRBJ1-1; D unresolved. Germline V gives CDR1 MDHEN, CDR2 SYDVKM. Between the trimmed V and J ends, which lost 7 bases and 1 base, there was a span of 13 bases. The CDR3 sequence is 14 residues long.

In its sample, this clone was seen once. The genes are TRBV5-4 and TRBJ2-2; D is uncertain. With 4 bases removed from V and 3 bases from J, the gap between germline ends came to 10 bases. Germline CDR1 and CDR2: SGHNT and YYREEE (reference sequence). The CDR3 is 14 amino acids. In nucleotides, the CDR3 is TGTGCCAGCAGCCTGGACGGAGACACCGGGGAGCTGTTTTTT. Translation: CASSLDGDTGELFF.

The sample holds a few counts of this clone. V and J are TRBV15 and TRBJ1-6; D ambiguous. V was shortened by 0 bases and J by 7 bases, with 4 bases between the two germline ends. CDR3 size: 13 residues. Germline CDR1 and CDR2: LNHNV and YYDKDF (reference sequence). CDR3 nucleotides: TGTGCCACCAGCAGAGATCGGAATTCACCCCTCCACTTT. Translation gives CATSRDRNSPLHF.

CDR3 sequence reads: CASSLSVYYEQYF. In nucleotides, the CDR3 is TGTGCCAGCAGTTTGTCGGTCTACTACGAGCAGTACTTC. V is TRBV28 and J is TRBJ2-7, with D unresolved. The CDR3 extends over 13 amino acids. V was pared by 3 bases and J by 3 bases, with 9 bases between. CDR1 is MDHEN, CDR2 SYDVKM, per germline.

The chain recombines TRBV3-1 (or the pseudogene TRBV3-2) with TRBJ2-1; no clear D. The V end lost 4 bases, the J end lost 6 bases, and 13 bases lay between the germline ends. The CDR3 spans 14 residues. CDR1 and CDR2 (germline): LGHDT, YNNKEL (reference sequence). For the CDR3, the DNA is TGTGCCAGCAGCCGTTTCGGTGCGGTCAATGAGCAGTTCTTC. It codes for CASSRFGAVNEQFF.

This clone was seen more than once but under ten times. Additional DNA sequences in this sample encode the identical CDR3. CDR3 sequence (DNA): TGCAGCGTTGTACAGGGGGGCACTGAAGCTTTCTTT. Translating it yields CSVVQGGTEAFF. The rearrangement links TRBV29-1 to TRBJ1-1, with 8 bases aligning to TRBD1. CDR1 is SQVTM, CDR2 ANQGSEA, per germline. Trimming cost V 4 bases and J 4 bases; bases outside gene matches: 2. The CDR3 consists of 12 residues.

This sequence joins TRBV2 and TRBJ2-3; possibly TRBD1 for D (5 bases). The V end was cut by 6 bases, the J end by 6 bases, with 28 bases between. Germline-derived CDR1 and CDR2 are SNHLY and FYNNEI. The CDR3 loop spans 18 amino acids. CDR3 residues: CASRARPPGPPGWDTQYF. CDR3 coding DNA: TGTGCCAGCAGAGCACGGCCCCCAGGGCCACCAGGGTGGGATACGCAGTATTTT.

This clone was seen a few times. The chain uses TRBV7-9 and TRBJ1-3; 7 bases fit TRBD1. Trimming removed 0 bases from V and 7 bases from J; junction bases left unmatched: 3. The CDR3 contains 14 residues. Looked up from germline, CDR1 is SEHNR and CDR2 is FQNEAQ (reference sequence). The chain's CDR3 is CASSLATGLNTIYF. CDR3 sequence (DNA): TGTGCCAGCAGCTTAGCGACAGGGCTCAACACCATATATTTT.

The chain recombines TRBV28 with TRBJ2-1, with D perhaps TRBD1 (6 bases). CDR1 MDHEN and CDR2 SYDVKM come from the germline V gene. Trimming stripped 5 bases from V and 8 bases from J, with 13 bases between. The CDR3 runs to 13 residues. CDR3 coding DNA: TGTGCCAGCAGTACCACGCCAGGGGATGAGCAGTTCTTC. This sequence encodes CASSTTPGDEQFF.

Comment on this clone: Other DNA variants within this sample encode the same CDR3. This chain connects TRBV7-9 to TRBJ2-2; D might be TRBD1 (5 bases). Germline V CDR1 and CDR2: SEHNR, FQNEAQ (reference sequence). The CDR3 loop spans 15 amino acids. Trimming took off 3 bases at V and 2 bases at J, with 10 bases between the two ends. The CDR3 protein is CASSLGQGNTGELFF. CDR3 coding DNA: TGTGCCAGCAGCTTGGGGCAGGGTAACACCGGGGAGCTGTTTTTT.

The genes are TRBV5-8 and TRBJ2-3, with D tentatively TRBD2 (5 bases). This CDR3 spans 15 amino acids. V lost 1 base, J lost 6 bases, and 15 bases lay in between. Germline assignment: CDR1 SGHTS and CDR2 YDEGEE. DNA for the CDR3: TGTGCCAGCAGCTTGAGGCCGGGGTCCGCCGATACGCAGTATTTT. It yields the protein CASSLRPGSADTQYF. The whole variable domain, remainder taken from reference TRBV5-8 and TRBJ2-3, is EAGVTQSPTHLIKTRGQQATLRCSPISGHTSVYWYQQALGLGLQFLLWYDEGEERNRGNFPPRFSGRQFPNYSSELNVNALELEDSALYLCASSLRPGSADTQYFGPGTRLTVL.

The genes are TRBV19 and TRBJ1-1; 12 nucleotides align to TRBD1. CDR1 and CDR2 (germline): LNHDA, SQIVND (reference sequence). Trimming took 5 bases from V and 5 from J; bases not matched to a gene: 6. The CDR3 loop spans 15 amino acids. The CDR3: CASSPGQGAGTEAFF. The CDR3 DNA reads TGTGCCAGTAGTCCGGGACAGGGGGCAGGTACTGAAGCTTTCTTT. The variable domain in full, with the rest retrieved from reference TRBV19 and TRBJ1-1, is DGGITQSPKYLFRKEGQNVTLSCEQNLNHDAMYWYRQDPGQGLRLIYYSQIVNDFQKGDIAEGYSVSREKKESFPLTVTSAQKNPTAFYLCASSPGQGAGTEAFFGQGTRLTVV.

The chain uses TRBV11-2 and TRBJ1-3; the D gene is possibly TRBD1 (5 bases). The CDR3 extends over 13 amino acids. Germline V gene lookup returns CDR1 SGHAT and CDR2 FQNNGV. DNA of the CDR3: TGTGCGACGGGGGTAATTGATGGAAACACCATATATTTT. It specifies CATGVIDGNTIYF.

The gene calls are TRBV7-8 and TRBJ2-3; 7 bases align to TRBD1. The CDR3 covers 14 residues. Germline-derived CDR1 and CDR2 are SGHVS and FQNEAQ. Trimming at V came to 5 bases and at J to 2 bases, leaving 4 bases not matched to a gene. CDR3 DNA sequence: TGTGCCAGCAGCCCCGGGACAGCCACAGATACGCAGTATTTT. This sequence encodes CASSPGTATDTQYF.

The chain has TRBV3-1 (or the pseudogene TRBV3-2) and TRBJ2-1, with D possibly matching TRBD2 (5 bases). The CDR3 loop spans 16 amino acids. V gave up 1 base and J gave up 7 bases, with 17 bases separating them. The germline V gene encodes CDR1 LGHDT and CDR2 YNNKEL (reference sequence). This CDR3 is CASSQGYGHTGNEQFF. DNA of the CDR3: TGTGCCAGCAGCCAAGGGTACGGGCATACGGGGAATGAGCAGTTCTTC.

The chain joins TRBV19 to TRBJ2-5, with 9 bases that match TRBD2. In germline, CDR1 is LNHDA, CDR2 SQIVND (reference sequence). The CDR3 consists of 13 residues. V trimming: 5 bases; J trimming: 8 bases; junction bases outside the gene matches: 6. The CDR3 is CASSSRLAETQYF. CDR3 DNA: TGTGCCAGTAGTTCCCGACTAGCGGAAACCCAGTACTTC.

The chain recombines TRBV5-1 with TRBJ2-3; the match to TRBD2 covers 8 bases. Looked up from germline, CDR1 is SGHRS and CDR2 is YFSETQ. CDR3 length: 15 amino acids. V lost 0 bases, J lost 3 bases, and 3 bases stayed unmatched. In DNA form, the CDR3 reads TGCGCCAGCAGCTTGGCCAGCGGGAGTACAGATACGCAGTATTTT. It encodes CASSLASGSTDTQYF. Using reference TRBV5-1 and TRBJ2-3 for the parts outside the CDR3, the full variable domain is KAGVTQTPRYLIKTRGQQVTLSCSPISGHRSVSWYQQTPGQGLQFLFEYFSETQRNKGNFPGRFSGRQFSNSRSEMNVSTLELGDSALYLCASSLASGSTDTQYFGPGTRLTVL.

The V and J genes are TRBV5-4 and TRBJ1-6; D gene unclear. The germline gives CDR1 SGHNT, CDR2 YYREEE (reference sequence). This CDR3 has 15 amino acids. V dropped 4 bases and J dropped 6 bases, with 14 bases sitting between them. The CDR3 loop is CASSANLNTNSPLHF. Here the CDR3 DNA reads TGTGCCAGCAGCGCTAATCTTAATACTAATTCACCCCTCCACTTT. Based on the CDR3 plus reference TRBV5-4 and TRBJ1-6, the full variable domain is ETGVTQSPTHLIKTRGQQVTLRCSSQSGHNTVSWYQQALGQGPQFIFQYYREEENGRGNFPPRFSGLQFPNYSSELNVNALELDDSALYLCASSANLNTNSPLHFGNGTRLTVT.

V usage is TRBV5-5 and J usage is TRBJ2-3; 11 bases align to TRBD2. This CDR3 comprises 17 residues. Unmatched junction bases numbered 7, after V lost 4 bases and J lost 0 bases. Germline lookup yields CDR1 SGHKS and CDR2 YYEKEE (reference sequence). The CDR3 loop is CASSPSSGRPSTDTQYF. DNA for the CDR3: TGTGCCAGCAGCCCTTCTAGCGGGAGGCCTAGCACAGATACGCAGTATTTT.

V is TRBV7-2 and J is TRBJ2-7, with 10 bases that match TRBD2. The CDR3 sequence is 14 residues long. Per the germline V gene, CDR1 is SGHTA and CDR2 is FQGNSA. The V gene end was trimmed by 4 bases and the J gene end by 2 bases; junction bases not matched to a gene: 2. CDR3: CASSSLAGTYEQYF. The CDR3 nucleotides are TGTGCCAGCAGCTCACTAGCGGGAACCTACGAGCAGTACTTC.

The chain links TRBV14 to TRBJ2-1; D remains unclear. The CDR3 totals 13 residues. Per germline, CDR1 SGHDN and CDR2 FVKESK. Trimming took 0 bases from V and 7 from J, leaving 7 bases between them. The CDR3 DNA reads TGTGCCAGCAGCCAAGACCGAGCGAATGAGCAGTTCTTC. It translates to CASSQDRANEQFF.

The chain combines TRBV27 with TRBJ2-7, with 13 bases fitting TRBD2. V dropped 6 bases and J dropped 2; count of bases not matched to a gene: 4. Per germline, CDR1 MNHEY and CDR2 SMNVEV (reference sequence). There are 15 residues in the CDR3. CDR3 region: CASRFGTSGAYEQYF. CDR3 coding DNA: TGTGCCAGCAGATTTGGGACTAGCGGGGCCTACGAGCAGTACTTC.

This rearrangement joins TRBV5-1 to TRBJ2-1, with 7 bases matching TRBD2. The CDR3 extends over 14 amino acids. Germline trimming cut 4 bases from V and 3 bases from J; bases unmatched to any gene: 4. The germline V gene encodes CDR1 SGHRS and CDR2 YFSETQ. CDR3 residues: CASSQGGGYNEQFF. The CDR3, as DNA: TGCGCCAGCAGCCAGGGCGGGGGCTACAATGAGCAGTTCTTC.

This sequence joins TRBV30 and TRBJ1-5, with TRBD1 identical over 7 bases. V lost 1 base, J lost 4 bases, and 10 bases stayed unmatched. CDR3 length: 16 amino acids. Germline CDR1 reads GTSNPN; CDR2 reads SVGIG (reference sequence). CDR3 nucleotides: TGTGCCTGGAGTGCCCCTGAGACAGGGAAAAATCAGCCCCAGCATTTT. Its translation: CAWSAPETGKNQPQHF.

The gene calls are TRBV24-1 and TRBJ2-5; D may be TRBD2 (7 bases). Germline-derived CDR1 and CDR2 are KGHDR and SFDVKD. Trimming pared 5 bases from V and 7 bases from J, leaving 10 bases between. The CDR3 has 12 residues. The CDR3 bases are TGTGCCACCAGTGGGGCGGGGGCGACCCAGTACTTC. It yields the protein CATSGAGATQYF.